One sample yielded the 32 T cell receptor beta chains listed below, sequenced in a study of blood T cell repertoires in COVID-19. Sequencing was performed with immunoSEQ multiplex PCR; in TCRdb, only in-frame clones are kept and a portion is missing. The data hold 95,000 to 150,000 clones, with around 87% observed a single time. The sequencing sample was made of peripheral blood. The source is a woman aged 55-70 years with COVID-19, enrolled during active disease.

The rearrangement links TRBV19 to TRBJ1-1; D is undetermined. This CDR3 is built from 15 residues. Trimming stripped 3 bases from V and 0 bases from J, with 11 bases between. CDR1 is LNHDA and CDR2 is SQIVND in the germline V gene (reference sequence). CDR3 sequence (DNA): TGTGCCAGTAGTATCGGGGATGTCATGAACACTGAAGCTTTCTTT. Its protein product is CASSIGDVMNTEAFF.

The chain employs TRBV3-1 (or the pseudogene TRBV3-2) and TRBJ2-1; a weak D match, TRBD1 (6 bases). Per germline, CDR1 LGHDT and CDR2 YNNKEL (reference sequence). CDR3 length: 13 residues. V dropped 6 bases and J dropped 4 bases, with 10 bases sitting between them. This chain's CDR3 is CASSLDRYNEQFF. The CDR3 bases are TGTGCCAGCAGTCTCGACAGGTACAATGAGCAGTTCTTC.

The J gene is TRBJ2-5, the V gene TRBV9; D is uncertain. Germline CDR1 is SGDLS and CDR2 is YYNGEE. V was shortened by 3 bases and J by 0 bases, with 6 bases between the two germline ends. The CDR3 has 13 amino acids. CDR3 nucleotide sequence: TGTGCCAGCAGCGCCTCGTACCAAGAGACCCAGTACTTC. It yields the protein CASSASYQETQYF.

The chain joins TRBV4-1 to TRBJ2-1, with 9 nucleotides matching TRBD2. This CDR3 region has 16 residues. The junction had 12 bases not matched to a gene; V was cut back by 4 bases and J by 8 bases. Germline loops: CDR1 MGHRA, CDR2 YSYEKL. The CDR3 loop reads CASSPSGTSPVDEQFF. The CDR3 bases are TGCGCCAGCAGCCCCTCCGGGACTAGCCCGGTAGATGAGCAGTTCTTC.

The chain has TRBV5-1 and TRBJ1-6, with TRBD1 matching 7 bases. The CDR3 is made up of 15 amino acids. From germline, CDR1 is SGHRS and CDR2 YFSETQ. With 4 bases clipped from V and 6 bases from J, the junction kept 7 bases outside the gene matches. CDR3 sequence reads: CASSTGTVSNSPLHF. The CDR3 coding sequence is TGCGCCAGCAGCACCGGGACAGTTTCTAATTCACCCCTCCACTTT. Filled out from reference TRBV5-1 and TRBJ1-6, the complete variable domain reads KAGVTQTPRYLIKTRGQQVTLSCSPISGHRSVSWYQQTPGQGLQFLFEYFSETQRNKGNFPGRFSGRQFSNSRSEMNVSTLELGDSALYLCASSTGTVSNSPLHFGNGTRLTVT.

The rearrangement links TRBV5-4 to TRBJ1-6; D ambiguous. Trimming took off 0 bases at V and 10 bases at J, with 11 bases between the two ends. The CDR3 spans 14 residues. Per germline, CDR1 SGHNT and CDR2 YYREEE (reference sequence). CDR3 sequence reads: CASSLDSPGSPLHF. Written as DNA, the CDR3 is TGTGCCAGCAGCTTGGACTCCCCGGGGTCACCCCTCCACTTT. The full variable domain, rest sourced from reference TRBV5-4 and TRBJ1-6, is ETGVTQSPTHLIKTRGQQVTLRCSSQSGHNTVSWYQQALGQGPQFIFQYYREEENGRGNFPPRFSGLQFPNYSSELNVNALELDDSALYLCASSLDSPGSPLHFGNGTRLTVT.

In its sample, this clone was seen once. This chain uses TRBV5-6 with TRBJ1-2; TRBD1 is a possible D gene (6 bases). Trimming left V 1 base short and J 9 bases short, with 19 bases between. Germline V gene lookup returns CDR1 SGHDT and CDR2 YYEEEE. The CDR3 has 15 amino acids. CDR3 DNA sequence: TGTGCCAGCAGCTTGCGGCAGGGGAACTCACCCAGCTACACCTTC. It is translated as CASSLRQGNSPSYTF.

This clone came up once. The chain has TRBV19 and TRBJ1-1; D is possibly TRBD1 (6 bases). Germline CDR1 reads LNHDA; CDR2 reads SQIVND (reference sequence). The CDR3 is 15 residues long. V gave up 10 bases and J gave up 0 bases, with 18 bases separating them. In DNA, the CDR3 is TGTGCCACCATGACACAGGGACAAATGAACACTGAAGCTTTCTTT. This sequence encodes CATMTQGQMNTEAFF.

The V gene is TRBV6-2 or TRBV6-3, the J gene TRBJ1-5, with 7 bases aligning to TRBD1. Unmatched junction bases numbered 11, after V lost 2 bases and J lost 4 bases. CDR3 size: 17 residues. Germline-derived CDR1 and CDR2 are MNHEY and SVGEGT. The CDR3 DNA follows: TGTGCCAGCAGTTACAGAGGACAGGCCGCATTAAATCAGCCCCAGCATTTT. Translating gives CASSYRGQAALNQPQHF.

Here the CDR3 reads CASREDRARNQPQHF. The CDR3 DNA follows: TGTGCCAGCAGGGAGGACAGGGCTAGGAATCAGCCCCAGCATTTT. This chain connects TRBV2 to TRBJ1-5, with TRBD1 identical over 8 bases. With 6 bases clipped from V and 4 bases from J, the junction kept 8 bases outside the gene matches. Germline V gene sequence: CDR1 SNHLY, CDR2 FYNNEI. The CDR3 is made up of 15 amino acids.

V and J are TRBV27 and TRBJ2-2; D is undetermined. Between the trimmed V and J ends, which lost 6 bases and 8 bases, there was a span of 19 bases. This CDR3 spans 15 amino acids. Germline V gene data show CDR1 as MNHEY and CDR2 as SMNVEV (reference sequence). The CDR3 region is CASRRWPEEEGELFF. In nucleotides, the CDR3 is TGTGCCAGCAGAAGGTGGCCCGAGGAAGAAGGGGAGCTGTTTTTT.

V and J are TRBV5-5 and TRBJ2-1; 7 bases line up with TRBD1. This CDR3 spans 13 amino acids. Germline V gives CDR1 SGHKS, CDR2 YYEKEE (reference sequence). The J segment lost 5 bases and the V segment lost 5 bases, leaving 4 bases of the junction unmatched. CDR3 nucleotide sequence: TGTGCCAGCAGTTTCGACAGGGACAATGAGCAGTTCTTC. It is translated as CASSFDRDNEQFF. The complete variable domain, with remaining parts taken from reference TRBV5-5 and TRBJ2-1, reads DAGVTQSPTHLIKTRGQQVTLRCSPISGHKSVSWYQQVLGQGPQFIFQYYEKEERGRGNFPDRFSARQFPNYSSELNVNALLLGDSALYLCASSFDRDNEQFFGPGTRLTVL.

The chain uses TRBV4-3 and TRBJ2-7; TRBD1 matches at 8 bases. V shed 4 bases, J shed 5 bases, and the junction held 4 bases outside the gene matches. Germline V CDR1 and CDR2: LGHNA, YSLEER. The CDR3 has 13 residues. CDR3 sequence (DNA): TGCGCCAGCAGCCTGCGGACAGGGAACGAGCAGTACTTC. Encoded protein: CASSLRTGNEQYF.

This chain uses TRBV25-1 with TRBJ1-2; D is possibly TRBD1 (6 bases). CDR1 is MGHDK, CDR2 SYGVNS, per germline. This CDR3 has 12 residues. V was trimmed by 4 bases and J by 5 bases, leaving 8 bases between them. The DNA for the CDR3 is TGTGCCAGCAGTGCGGACAGTTATGGCTACACCTTC. It translates to CASSADSYGYTF.

V gene TRBV5-4 combines with J gene TRBJ2-3; 10 bases match TRBD2. This CDR3 is built from 16 residues. Germline V gene sequence: CDR1 SGHNT, CDR2 YYREEE (reference sequence). V shed 2 bases and J 0 bases; nucleotides not matched to a gene: 3. CDR3 in amino acids: CASSLKRGGSTDTQYF. The CDR3 DNA is TGTGCCAGCAGCTTAAAGCGGGGGGGGAGCACAGATACGCAGTATTTT. The whole variable domain, remainder taken from reference TRBV5-4 and TRBJ2-3, is ETGVTQSPTHLIKTRGQQVTLRCSSQSGHNTVSWYQQALGQGPQFIFQYYREEENGRGNFPPRFSGLQFPNYSSELNVNALELDDSALYLCASSLKRGGSTDTQYFGPGTRLTVL.

The chain links TRBV10-3 to TRBJ1-2; the match to TRBD1 covers 7 bases. The CDR3 loop spans 13 amino acids. Germline CDR1 is ENHRY and CDR2 is SYGVKD. After removal of 3 bases from V and 4 bases from J, the junction contained 2 bases not matched to a gene. The chain's CDR3 is CAISEGDSYGYTF. CDR3 in DNA: TGTGCCATCAGTGAAGGGGACAGCTATGGCTACACCTTC.

This clone showed up just once. This rearrangement joins TRBV30 to TRBJ1-2, with D unclear. Germline V gene data show CDR1 as GTSNPN and CDR2 as SVGIG (reference sequence). CDR3 size: 15 residues. V was pared by 4 bases and J by 2 bases, with 17 bases between. CDR3 nucleotides: TGTGCCTGGACTCGTTTAGGACTGAAAAACTATGGCTACACCTTC. The encoded protein is CAWTRLGLKNYGYTF. Drawing the rest from reference TRBV30 and TRBJ1-2, the complete variable domain is SQTIHQWPATLVQPVGSPLSLECTVEGTSNPNLYWYRQAAGRGLQLLFYSVGIGQISSEVPQNLSASRPQDRQFILSSKKLLLSDSGFYLCAWTRLGLKNYGYTFGSGTRLTVV.

In its sample, this clone was seen a few times. The CDR3 loop is CASSQDRAYEQYF. The CDR3 DNA reads TGTGCCAGCAGCCAAGATAGAGCGTACGAGCAGTACTTC. The chain employs TRBV4-2 and TRBJ2-7; no reliable D call. V shed 0 bases and J shed 4 bases, with 7 bases lying between them. CDR3 length equals 13 residues. Germline V gene lookup returns CDR1 LGHNA and CDR2 YNFKEQ.

The J gene is TRBJ1-4, the V gene TRBV4-2; D perhaps matches TRBD1 (5 bases). This CDR3 comprises 16 residues. Germline V gene sequence: CDR1 LGHNA, CDR2 YNFKEQ. Trimming took off 1 base at V and 2 bases at J, with 11 bases between the two ends. CDR3: CASSQVMGQTNEKLFF. In nucleotides, the CDR3 is TGTGCCAGCAGCCAAGTTATGGGGCAGACTAATGAAAAACTGTTTTTT.

The chain links TRBV5-8 to TRBJ1-5; 7 bases are shared with TRBD1. With V trimmed by 5 bases and J by 0 bases, 8 bases remained unmatched. Per the germline V gene, CDR1 is SGHTS and CDR2 is YDEGEE. The CDR3 sequence is 16 residues long. DNA for the CDR3: TGTGCCAGCAGGAAGAGGACAGGCGCTAGCAATCAGCCCCAGCATTTT. Its protein is CASRKRTGASNQPQHF.

This chain joins TRBV19 and TRBJ1-5; D is unclear. The CDR3 totals 14 residues. Trimming removed 3 bases at V and 1 base at J, with 7 bases between. Germline CDR1 reads LNHDA; CDR2 reads SQIVND (reference sequence). The CDR3 DNA reads TGTGCCAGTAGTATCTTACAGAGCAATCAGCCCCAGCATTTT. Translating it yields CASSILQSNQPQHF.

The chain couples TRBV5-4 to TRBJ2-5; D is possibly TRBD1 (7 bases). With 0 bases removed from V and 1 base from J, the gap between germline ends came to 16 bases. The V gene's germline CDR1 is SGHNT and CDR2 YYREEE (reference sequence). The CDR3 consists of 17 residues. The DNA of the CDR3 is TGTGCCAGCAGCTTGGCCGTGGAGGGGGCCTTCCAAGAGACCCAGTACTTC. It encodes CASSLAVEGAFQETQYF. Drawing the rest from reference TRBV5-4 and TRBJ2-5, the complete variable domain is ETGVTQSPTHLIKTRGQQVTLRCSSQSGHNTVSWYQQALGQGPQFIFQYYREEENGRGNFPPRFSGLQFPNYSSELNVNALELDDSALYLCASSLAVEGAFQETQYFGPGTRLLVL.

This clone has only one observation. The V gene is TRBV5-4, the J gene TRBJ1-2; D gene uncertain. This CDR3 comprises 13 residues. V was shortened by 4 bases and J by 7 bases, with 14 bases between the two germline ends. Germline values: CDR1 SGHNT, CDR2 YYREEE (reference sequence). CDR3 in amino acids: CASSAQVESGYTF. As DNA, the CDR3 is TGTGCCAGCAGCGCTCAGGTTGAAAGTGGCTACACCTTC.

V gene TRBV7-2 combines with J gene TRBJ1-3, with TRBD1 identical over 7 bases. Germline V CDR1 and CDR2: SGHTA, FQGNSA. V dropped 5 bases and J dropped 2; count of bases not matched to a gene: 0. The CDR3 has 13 amino acids. The CDR3 reads CASSTGAGNTIYF. CDR3 in DNA: TGTGCCAGCAGCACAGGGGCTGGAAACACCATATATTTT.

The chain joins TRBV12-5 to TRBJ2-3, with 8 nucleotides matching TRBD2. Germline assignment: CDR1 LGHNT and CDR2 FRNRAP. Germline trimming cut 5 bases from V and 5 bases from J; bases unmatched to any gene: 12. This CDR3 contains 16 residues. The CDR3 DNA follows: TGTGCTAGTGGTCCCGGGTCCGGGGGGGCGGTAGATACGCAGTATTTT. Amino acids: CASGPGSGGAVDTQYF.

The chain is built from TRBV15 and TRBJ2-7; perhaps TRBD1 as D (5 bases). The CDR3 consists of 14 residues. From germline, CDR1 is LNHNV and CDR2 YYDKDF (reference sequence). Deletions cut 4 bases from V and 3 bases from J, with 13 bases between. In DNA form, the CDR3 reads TGTGCCACCAGCATATCCAATCAGGGCTACGAGCAGTACTTC. Translating it yields CATSISNQGYEQYF.

The chain has TRBV5-4 and TRBJ1-2; possibly TRBD1 for D (5 bases). Germline assignment: CDR1 SGHNT and CDR2 YYREEE (reference sequence). CDR3 length: 15 residues. The germline V and J ends were trimmed by 3 bases and 4 bases, with 16 bases remaining between them. The CDR3 sequence is CASSSGTRASYGYTF. In DNA form, the CDR3 reads TGTGCCAGCAGCTCCGGGACTCGGGCTTCCTATGGCTACACCTTC. Full variable domain (rest looked up from reference TRBV5-4 and TRBJ1-2): ETGVTQSPTHLIKTRGQQVTLRCSSQSGHNTVSWYQQALGQGPQFIFQYYREEENGRGNFPPRFSGLQFPNYSSELNVNALELDDSALYLCASSSGTRASYGYTFGSGTRLTVV.

The table lists this clone with a few counts. The chain carries TRBV5-1 and TRBJ1-1; D uncertain. Per germline, CDR1 SGHRS and CDR2 YFSETQ. The ends were cut back, 4 bases at V and 5 bases at J, with 15 bases in the middle. The CDR3 spans 14 residues. CDR3 loop: CASSITPGETEAFF. In DNA form, the CDR3 reads TGCGCCAGCAGCATCACCCCGGGAGAGACTGAAGCTTTCTTT.

This clone was detected once. The chain combines TRBV11-3 with TRBJ2-4, with 9 bases aligning to TRBD1. CDR3 length: 16 residues. CDR1 is SGHNT and CDR2 is YENEEA in the germline V gene. With V trimmed by 5 bases and J by 5 bases, 10 bases remained unmatched. CDR3 in DNA: TGTGCCAGCAGCACAGGGACAGGGCCGGGCGAAAACATTCAGTACTTC. Amino acid sequence: CASSTGTGPGENIQYF.

This clone was counted ten times or more. Other nucleotide sequences from this sample produce the same CDR3. This chain joins TRBV5-1 and TRBJ1-4; D might be TRBD1 (5 bases). The V gene lost 3 bases and the J gene lost 8 bases, with 14 bases spanning the gap. The CDR3 contains 14 residues. The germline gives CDR1 SGHRS, CDR2 YFSETQ. DNA for the CDR3: TGCGCCAGCAGCTGGGGCGGGGGAAACGAAAAACTGTTTTTT. Its protein is CASSWGGGNEKLFF.

This chain uses TRBV5-5 with TRBJ2-2, with D unclear. Germline CDR1 reads SGHKS; CDR2 reads YYEKEE (reference sequence). This CDR3 region has 14 residues. V lost 0 bases, J lost 5 bases, and 8 bases lay in between. CDR3 region: CASSLGYSTGELFF. DNA for the CDR3: TGTGCCAGCAGCTTGGGCTACTCAACCGGGGAGCTGTTTTTT.

This rearrangement joins TRBV6-5 to TRBJ1-5; tentatively, D is TRBD1 (6 bases). This CDR3 is 12 amino acids long. V was pared by 9 bases and J by 4 bases, with 10 bases between. Germline V CDR1 and CDR2: MNHEY, SVGAGI. The CDR3 DNA reads TGTGCCAGTACAGGGCCAAATCAGCCCCAGCATTTT. It translates to CASTGPNQPQHF.